One and the same sample provided the 10 T cell receptor beta chains below, sequenced in a study of T cell responses to AZD1222 COVID-19 vaccine. Using immunoSEQ multiplex PCR, the repertoire was profiled, and TCRdb retains in-frame clones only, with some absent. The sample has around 100,000 clones; about 88% are singletons. Source: peripheral blood, taken on day 0 of AZD1222 vaccination. These receptor sequences come from an adult in good health.

The chain recombines TRBV4-2 with TRBJ2-5; 9 bases fit TRBD2. From germline, CDR1 is LGHNA and CDR2 YNFKEQ. CDR3 size: 17 residues. V gave up 0 bases and J gave up 5 bases; unmatched junction bases: 10. The DNA for the CDR3 is TGTGCCAGCAGCCAAGATAAGGCGGGAGGGCCGACGGAGACCCAGTACTTC. Its translation is CASSQDKAGGPTETQYF.

The rearrangement links TRBV4-3 to TRBJ1-4; D is ambiguous. Trimming removed 0 bases at V and 4 bases at J, with 12 bases between. The CDR3 has 16 residues. In germline, CDR1 is LGHNA, CDR2 YSLEER. CDR3 residues: CASSQEVGGSNEKLFF. The CDR3 nucleotides are TGCGCCAGCAGCCAAGAGGTGGGCGGGAGTAATGAAAAACTGTTTTTT.

The chain has TRBV19 and TRBJ2-7; 10 bases line up with TRBD1. This CDR3 is 13 amino acids long. Germline CDR1 is LNHDA and CDR2 is SQIVND (reference sequence). J lost 2 bases, V lost 6 bases, and 1 base had no gene match. As DNA, the CDR3 is TGTGCCAGTAGGGGACAGGGGCCCTACGAGCAGTACTTC. The encoded protein is CASRGQGPYEQYF.

V gene TRBV29-1 combines with J gene TRBJ1-1; no clear D. The germline V gene encodes CDR1 SQVTM and CDR2 ANQGSEA. This CDR3 has 13 amino acids. V was shortened by 2 bases and J by 0 bases, with 7 bases between the two germline ends. The DNA of the CDR3 is TGCAGCGTTGAACGGAGATTGAACACTGAAGCTTTCTTT. Protein product: CSVERRLNTEAFF.

The V call is TRBV6-4, the J call TRBJ2-1; 11 bases fit TRBD2. V lost 4 bases, J lost 4 bases, and 6 bases stayed unmatched. The germline V gene has CDR1 MRHNA and CDR2 SNTAGT. This CDR3 region has 16 residues. The CDR3 sequence is CASSGTGTSGYNEQFF. In DNA form, the CDR3 reads TGTGCCAGCAGTGGCACCGGGACTAGCGGATACAATGAGCAGTTCTTC.

The rearrangement uses TRBV7-2 and TRBJ2-5; D may match TRBD1 or TRBD2 (5 bases each). This CDR3 region has 16 residues. V dropped 1 base and J dropped 7 bases, with 19 bases sitting between them. The germline gives CDR1 SGHTA, CDR2 FQGNSA. CDR3 sequence reads: CASSLGSRWDGGTQYF. CDR3 sequence (DNA): TGTGCCAGCAGCTTAGGGTCTAGATGGGATGGGGGGACCCAGTACTTC.

This chain connects TRBV7-2 to TRBJ2-7; maybe TRBD1 (5 bases). CDR1 SGHTA and CDR2 FQGNSA come from the germline V gene. Trimming took off 4 bases at V and 3 bases at J, with 7 bases between the two ends. The CDR3 is 12 amino acids. CDR3 coding DNA: TGTGCCAGCAGCTCCCAGGGCTACGAGCAGTACTTC. This codes for CASSSQGYEQYF.

The rearrangement links TRBV29-1 to TRBJ2-7, with a tentative D call TRBD2 (6 bases). The V end lost 4 bases, the J end lost 3 bases, and 10 bases lay between the germline ends. The CDR3 sequence is 12 residues long. Germline loops: CDR1 SQVTM, CDR2 ANQGSEA. In DNA form, the CDR3 reads TGCAGCGTTGGGAGGGACGGCTACGAGCAGTACTTC. This encodes CSVGRDGYEQYF.

This sequence joins TRBV18 and TRBJ2-1; TRBD2 aligns across 12 bases. Losses at the gene ends were 1 base for V and 8 bases for J; bases not matched to a gene: 3. CDR3 length: 15 residues. CDR1 KGHSH and CDR2 LQKENI come from the germline V gene. The CDR3 region has the DNA TGTGCCAGCTCACCACAAACTAGCGGGAGGCATGAGCAGTTCTTC. Translating it yields CASSPQTSGRHEQFF.

V usage is TRBV28 and J usage is TRBJ1-2, with 8 bases matching TRBD1. Germline V gene lookup returns CDR1 MDHEN and CDR2 SYDVKM. The J segment lost 4 bases and the V segment lost 5 bases, leaving 6 bases of the junction unmatched. This CDR3 spans 14 amino acids. CDR3: CASSTAGGIYGYTF. The DNA of the CDR3 is TGTGCCAGCAGTACCGCAGGGGGCATCTATGGCTACACCTTC.